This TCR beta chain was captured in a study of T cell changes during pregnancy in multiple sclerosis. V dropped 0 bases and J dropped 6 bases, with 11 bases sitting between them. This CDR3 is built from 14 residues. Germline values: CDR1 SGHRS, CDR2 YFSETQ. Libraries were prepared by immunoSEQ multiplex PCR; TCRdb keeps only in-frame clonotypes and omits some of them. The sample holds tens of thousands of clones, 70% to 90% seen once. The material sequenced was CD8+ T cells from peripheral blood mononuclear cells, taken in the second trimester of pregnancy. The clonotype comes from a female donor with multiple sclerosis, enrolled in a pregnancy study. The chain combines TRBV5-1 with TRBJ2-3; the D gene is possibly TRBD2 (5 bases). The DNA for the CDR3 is TGCGCCAGCAGCTTGGGACTAACTCTGGATACGCAGTATTTT. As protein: CASSLGLTLDTQYF.